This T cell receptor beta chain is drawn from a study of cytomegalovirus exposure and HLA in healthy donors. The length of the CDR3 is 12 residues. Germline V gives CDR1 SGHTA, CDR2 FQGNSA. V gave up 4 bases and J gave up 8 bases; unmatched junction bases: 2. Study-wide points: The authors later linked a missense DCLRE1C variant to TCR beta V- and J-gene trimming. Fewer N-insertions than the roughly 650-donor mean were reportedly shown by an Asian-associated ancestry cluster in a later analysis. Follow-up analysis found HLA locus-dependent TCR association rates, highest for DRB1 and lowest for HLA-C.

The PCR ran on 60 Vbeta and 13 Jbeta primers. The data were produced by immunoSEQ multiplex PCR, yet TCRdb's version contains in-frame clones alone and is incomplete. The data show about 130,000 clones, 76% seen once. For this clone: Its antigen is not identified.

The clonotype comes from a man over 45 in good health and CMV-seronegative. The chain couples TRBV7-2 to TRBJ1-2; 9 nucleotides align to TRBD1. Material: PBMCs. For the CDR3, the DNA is TGTGCCAGCAGCTGGGACAGGGTCGGCTACACCTTC. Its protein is CASSWDRVGYTF.